The clone carrying this T cell receptor beta chain has a count of ten or more. Its specificity is not known. Amplification yielded TCR beta CDR3 regions, with RNA transcripts as the source. During a first-round RT-PCR of the TCR CDR3, the HTBI primer set was used. TCRdb processed the multiplex PCR reads anew with MiXCR; each CDR3 protein has one entry. Found here are about 500,000 distinct CDR3 sequences, approximately 16% of them singletons; the top ten hold about 31%. The entry originates in a study of T cells in Graves' hyperthyroidism and ophthalmopathy. Study-level findings and limits: The model identified upcoming ophthalmopathy a median approximately six months ahead of onset. From stable hyperthyroidism, ophthalmopathy was separated by a 13 V-J model.

Researchers barred patients who had uncontrolled infection, other autoimmune disease, pregnancy or lactation. This receptor was identified in a woman aged 25-40 years with Graves' ophthalmopathy. Material: blood.

CDR3 residues: CASSPHGAGRENEKLFF. CDR3 DNA sequence: TGTGCCAGCAGTCCCCATGGGGCAGGACGGGAAAATGAAAAACTGTTTTTT. The genes are TRBV28 and TRBJ1-4, with a tentative D call TRBD1 (5 bases). CDR1 is MDHEN, CDR2 SYDVKM, per germline. V lost 5 bases to trimming and J lost 5 bases, with 21 bases between them. The CDR3 has 17 residues.